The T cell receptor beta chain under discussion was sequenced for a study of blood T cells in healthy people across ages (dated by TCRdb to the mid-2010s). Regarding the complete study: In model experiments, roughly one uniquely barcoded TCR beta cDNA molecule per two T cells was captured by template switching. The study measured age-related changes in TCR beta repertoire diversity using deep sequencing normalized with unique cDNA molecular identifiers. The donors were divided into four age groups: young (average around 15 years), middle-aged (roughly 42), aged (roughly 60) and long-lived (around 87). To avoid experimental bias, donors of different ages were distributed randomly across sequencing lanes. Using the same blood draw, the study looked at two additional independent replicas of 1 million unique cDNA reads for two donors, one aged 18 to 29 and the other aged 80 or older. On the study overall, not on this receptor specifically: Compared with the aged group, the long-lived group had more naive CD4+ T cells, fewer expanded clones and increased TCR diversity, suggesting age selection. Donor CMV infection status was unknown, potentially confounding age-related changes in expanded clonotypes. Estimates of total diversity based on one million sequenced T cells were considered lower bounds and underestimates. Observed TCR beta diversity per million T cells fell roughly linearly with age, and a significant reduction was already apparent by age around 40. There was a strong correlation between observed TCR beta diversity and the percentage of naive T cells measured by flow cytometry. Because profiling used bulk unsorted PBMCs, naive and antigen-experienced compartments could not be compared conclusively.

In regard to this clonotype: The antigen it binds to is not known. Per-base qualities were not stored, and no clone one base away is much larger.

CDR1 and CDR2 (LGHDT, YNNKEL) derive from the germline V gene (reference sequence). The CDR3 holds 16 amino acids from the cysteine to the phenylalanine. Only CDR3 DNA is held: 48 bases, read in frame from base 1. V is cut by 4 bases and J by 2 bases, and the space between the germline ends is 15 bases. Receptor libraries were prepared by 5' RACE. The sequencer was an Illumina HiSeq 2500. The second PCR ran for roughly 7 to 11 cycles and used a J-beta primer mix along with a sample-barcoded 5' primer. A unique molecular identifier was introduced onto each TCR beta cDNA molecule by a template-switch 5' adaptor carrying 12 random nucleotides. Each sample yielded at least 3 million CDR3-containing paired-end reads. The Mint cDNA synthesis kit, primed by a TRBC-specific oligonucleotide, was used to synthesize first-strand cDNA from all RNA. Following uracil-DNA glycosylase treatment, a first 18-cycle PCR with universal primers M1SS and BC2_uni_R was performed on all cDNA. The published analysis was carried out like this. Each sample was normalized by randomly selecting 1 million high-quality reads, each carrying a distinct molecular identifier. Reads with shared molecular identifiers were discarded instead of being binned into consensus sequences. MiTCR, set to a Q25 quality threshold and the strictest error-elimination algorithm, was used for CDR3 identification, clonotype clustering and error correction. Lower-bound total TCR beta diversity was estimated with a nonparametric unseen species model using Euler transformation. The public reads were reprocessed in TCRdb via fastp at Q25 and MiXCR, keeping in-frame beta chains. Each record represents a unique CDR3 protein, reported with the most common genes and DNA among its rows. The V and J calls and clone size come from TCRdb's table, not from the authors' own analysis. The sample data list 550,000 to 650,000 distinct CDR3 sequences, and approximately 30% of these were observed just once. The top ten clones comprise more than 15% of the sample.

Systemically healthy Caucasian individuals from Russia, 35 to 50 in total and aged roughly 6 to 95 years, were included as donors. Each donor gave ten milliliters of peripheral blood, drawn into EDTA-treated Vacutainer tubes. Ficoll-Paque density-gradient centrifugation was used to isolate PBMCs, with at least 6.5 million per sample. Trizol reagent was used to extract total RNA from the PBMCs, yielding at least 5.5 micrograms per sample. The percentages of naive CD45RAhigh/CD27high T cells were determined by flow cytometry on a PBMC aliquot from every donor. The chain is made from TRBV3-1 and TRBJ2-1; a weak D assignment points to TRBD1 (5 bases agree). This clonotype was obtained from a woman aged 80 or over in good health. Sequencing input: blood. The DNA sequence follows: TGTGCCAGCAGCCCCCGAAGGGGCCAACCCTACAATGAGCAGTTCTTC. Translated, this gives CASSPRRGQPYNEQFF.